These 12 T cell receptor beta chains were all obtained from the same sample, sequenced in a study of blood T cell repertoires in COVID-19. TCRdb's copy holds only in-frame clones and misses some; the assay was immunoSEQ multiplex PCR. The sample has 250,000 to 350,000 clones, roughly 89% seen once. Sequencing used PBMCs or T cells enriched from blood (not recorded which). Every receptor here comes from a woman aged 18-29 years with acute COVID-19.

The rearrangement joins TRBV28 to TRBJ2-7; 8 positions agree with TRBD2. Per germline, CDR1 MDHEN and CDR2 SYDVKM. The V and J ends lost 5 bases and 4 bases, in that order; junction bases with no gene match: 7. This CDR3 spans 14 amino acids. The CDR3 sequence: CASSLPSGWYEQYF. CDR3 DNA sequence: TGTGCCAGCAGTCTGCCTAGCGGGTGGTACGAGCAGTACTTC.

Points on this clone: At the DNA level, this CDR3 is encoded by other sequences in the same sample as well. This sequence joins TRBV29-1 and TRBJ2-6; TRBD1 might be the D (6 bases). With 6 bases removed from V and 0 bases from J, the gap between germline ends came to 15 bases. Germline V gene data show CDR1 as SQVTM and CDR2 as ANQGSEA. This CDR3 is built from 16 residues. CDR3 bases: TGCAGCGTAGCTAGGGACATCCACTCTGGGGCCAACGTCCTGACTTTC. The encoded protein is CSVARDIHSGANVLTF.

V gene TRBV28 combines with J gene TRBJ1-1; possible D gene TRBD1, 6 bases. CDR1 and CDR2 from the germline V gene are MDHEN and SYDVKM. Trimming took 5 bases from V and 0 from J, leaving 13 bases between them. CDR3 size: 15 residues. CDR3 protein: CASSPRTALNTEAFF. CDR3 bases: TGTGCCAGCAGTCCTAGGACAGCCTTGAACACTGAAGCTTTCTTT.

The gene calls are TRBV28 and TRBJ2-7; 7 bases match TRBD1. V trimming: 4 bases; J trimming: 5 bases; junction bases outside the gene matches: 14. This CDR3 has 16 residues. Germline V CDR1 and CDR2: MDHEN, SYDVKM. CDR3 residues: CASSYLQAKGANEQYF. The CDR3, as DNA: TGTGCCAGCAGTTACCTCCAGGCGAAGGGGGCGAACGAGCAGTACTTC.

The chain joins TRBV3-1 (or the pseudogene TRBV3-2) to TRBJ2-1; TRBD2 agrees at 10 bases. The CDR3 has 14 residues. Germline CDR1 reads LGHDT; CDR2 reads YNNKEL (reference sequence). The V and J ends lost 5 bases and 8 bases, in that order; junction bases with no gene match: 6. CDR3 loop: CASSWLAGEDEQFF. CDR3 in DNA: TGTGCCAGCAGCTGGCTAGCGGGAGAAGATGAGCAGTTCTTC.

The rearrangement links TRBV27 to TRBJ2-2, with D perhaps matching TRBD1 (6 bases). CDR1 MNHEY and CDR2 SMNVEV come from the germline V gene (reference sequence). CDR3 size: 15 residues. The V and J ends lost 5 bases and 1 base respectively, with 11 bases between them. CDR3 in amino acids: CASSPVTGNTGELFF. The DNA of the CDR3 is TGTGCCAGCAGTCCTGTGACAGGGAACACCGGGGAGCTGTTTTTT.

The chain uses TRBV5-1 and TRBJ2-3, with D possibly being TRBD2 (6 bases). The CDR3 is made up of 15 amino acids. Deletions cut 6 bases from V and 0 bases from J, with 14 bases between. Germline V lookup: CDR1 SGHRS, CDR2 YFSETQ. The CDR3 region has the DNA TGCGCCAGCACCTTACTAGCCGCAAGCACAGATACGCAGTATTTT. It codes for CASTLLAASTDTQYF.

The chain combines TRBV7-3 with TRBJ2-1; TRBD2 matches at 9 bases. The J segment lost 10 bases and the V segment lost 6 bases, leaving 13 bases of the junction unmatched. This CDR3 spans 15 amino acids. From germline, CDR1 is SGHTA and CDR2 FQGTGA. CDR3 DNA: TGTGCCAGCAGTTATGTAGCGGGAGCAACGGGCGAGCAGTTCTTC. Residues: CASSYVAGATGEQFF. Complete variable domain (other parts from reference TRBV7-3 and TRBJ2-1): GAGVSQTPSNKVTEKGKYVELRCDPISGHTALYWYRQSLGQGPEFLIYFQGTGAADDSGLPNDRFFAVRPEGSVSTLKIQRTERGDSAVYLCASSYVAGATGEQFFGPGTRLTVL.

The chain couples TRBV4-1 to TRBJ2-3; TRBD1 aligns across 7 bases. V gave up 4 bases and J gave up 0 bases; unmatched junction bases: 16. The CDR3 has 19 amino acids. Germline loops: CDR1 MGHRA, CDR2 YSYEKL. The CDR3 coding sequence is TGCGCCAGCAGCCTGTTCGACCTAATGACAGGGCCTAGCACAGATACGCAGTATTTT. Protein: CASSLFDLMTGPSTDTQYF.

In DNA form, the CDR3 reads TGTGCCAGCAGCTTAGGTAGTCGAGCGGGAAGAGGAAATGAGCAGTTCTTC. It specifies CASSLGSRAGRGNEQFF. V gene TRBV7-4 combines with J gene TRBJ2-1; the match to TRBD2 covers 7 bases. V lost 1 base and J lost 7; bases outside the gene matches: 13. CDR1 is SGHVT and CDR2 is SQSDAQ in the germline V gene. The CDR3 contains 17 residues. Based on the CDR3 plus reference TRBV7-4 and TRBJ2-1, the full variable domain is GAGVSQSPRYKVAKRGRDVALRCDSISGHVTLYWYRQTLGQGSEVLTYSQSDAQRDKSGRPSGRFSAERPERSVSTLKIQRTEQGDSAVYLCASSLGSRAGRGNEQFFGPGTRLTVL.

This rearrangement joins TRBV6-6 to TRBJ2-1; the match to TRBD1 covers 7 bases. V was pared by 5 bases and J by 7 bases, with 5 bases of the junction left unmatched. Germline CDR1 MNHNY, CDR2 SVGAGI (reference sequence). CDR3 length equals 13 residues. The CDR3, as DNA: TGTGCCAGCAGTCGATCAGGGGGTAATGAGCAGTTCTTC. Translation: CASSRSGGNEQFF.

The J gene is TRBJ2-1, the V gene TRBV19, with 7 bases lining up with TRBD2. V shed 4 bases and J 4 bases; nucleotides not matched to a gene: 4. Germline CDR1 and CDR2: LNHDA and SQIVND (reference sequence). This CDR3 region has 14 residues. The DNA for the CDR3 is TGTGCCAGTAGTAGGCTAGCGGATTACAATGAGCAGTTCTTC. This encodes CASSRLADYNEQFF.